This T cell receptor beta chain was observed in a study of blood T cell repertoires in COVID-19. About the study: Both acute and convalescent COVID-19 samples were obtained from the United States, Italy and Spain. T cells, B-cell-depleted T cells, or PBMCs provided the cDNA or gDNA that served as material.

Profiled with immunoSEQ multiplex PCR; TCRdb holds only in-frame clones, not every one. Of over 60,000 clones listed, around 82% were seen once; the top ten hold around 16%. V gave up 2 bases and J gave up 7 bases; unmatched junction bases: 6. The CDR3 has 15 amino acids. CDR1 MDHEN and CDR2 SYDVKM come from the germline V gene. The sequenced sample was peripheral blood. The source of this sequence is a man older than 75 with active COVID-19. The genes are TRBV28 and TRBJ2-1; 9 bases are a match to TRBD1. The CDR3 DNA follows: TGTGCCAGCAGTTTAGCCGGGACAGGGACTAATGAGCAGTTCTTC. This encodes CASSLAGTGTNEQFF.